The 6 T cell receptor beta chains below were found in one sample sequenced in a study of T cell responses to AZD1222 COVID-19 vaccine. The table came from immunoSEQ multiplex PCR; TCRdb's copy has only in-frame clones and leaves some out. The table records around 100,000 clones, about 85% of them present only once. Source: peripheral blood, taken on day 0 of AZD1222 vaccination. All receptors derive from an adult in good health.

V is TRBV28 and J is TRBJ2-1, with 14 bases lining up with TRBD2. The CDR3 contains 17 residues. CDR1 and CDR2 (germline): MDHEN, SYDVKM. V lost 6 bases, J lost 0 bases, and 4 bases stayed unmatched. The CDR3, as DNA: TGTGCCAGCAGGGGACTAGCGGGGGCTAGCTCCTACAATGAGCAGTTCTTC. It encodes CASRGLAGASSYNEQFF. Full variable domain (rest looked up from reference TRBV28 and TRBJ2-1): DVKVTQSSRYLVKRTGEKVFLECVQDMDHENMFWYRQDPGLGLRLIYFSYDVKMKEKGDIPEGYSVSREKKERFSLILESASTNQTSMYLCASRGLAGASSYNEQFFGPGTRLTVL.

V gene TRBV9 combines with J gene TRBJ2-7; D gene ambiguous. Germline V gives CDR1 SGDLS, CDR2 YYNGEE. The CDR3 totals 14 residues. Trimming stripped 0 bases from V and 0 bases from J, with 7 bases between. The CDR3 nucleotides are TGTGCCAGCAGCGTAGGGGCCGACTCCTACGAGCAGTACTTC. Translating gives CASSVGADSYEQYF.

The chain joins TRBV19 to TRBJ2-2; D possibly matches TRBD1 or TRBD2 (5 bases each). With 3 bases removed from V and 4 bases from J, the gap between germline ends came to 18 bases. The CDR3 length is 17 residues. In germline, CDR1 is LNHDA, CDR2 SQIVND (reference sequence). CDR3 sequence (DNA): TGTGCCAGTAGTATTGTGGGGGTTTCGGGCGCCACCGGGGAGCTGTTTTTT. Amino acid sequence: CASSIVGVSGATGELFF.

The V call is TRBV28, the J call TRBJ1-2; D remains ambiguous. This CDR3 has 11 residues. Germline CDR1 MDHEN, CDR2 SYDVKM. Trimming cost V 3 bases and J 6 bases, with 5 bases left between them. CDR3 DNA sequence: TGTGCCAGCAGTTTTCGGGATGGCTACACCTTC. It yields the protein CASSFRDGYTF.

The chain is built from TRBV27 and TRBJ2-3; 9 bases line up with TRBD2. The length of the CDR3 is 19 residues. CDR1 and CDR2 from the germline V gene are MNHEY and SMNVEV (reference sequence). Unmatched junction bases numbered 12, after V lost 2 bases and J lost 0 bases. As DNA, the CDR3 is TGTGCCAGCAGTTTAAGCAGGCGGGAGGGTCTTACAAGCACAGATACGCAGTATTTT. This gives the protein CASSLSRREGLTSTDTQYF.

This chain joins TRBV5-6 and TRBJ1-4; the D is unclear. This CDR3 has 15 residues. The germline V and J ends were trimmed by 1 base and 7 bases, with 14 bases remaining between them. The germline gives CDR1 SGHDT, CDR2 YYEEEE. CDR3 protein: CASSLINNRGEKLFF. In nucleotides, the CDR3 is TGTGCCAGCAGCTTGATCAACAACCGGGGTGAAAAACTGTTTTTT.